Sequencing of this T cell receptor beta chain was carried out in a study of spatial heterogeneity in lung cancer. Time point defined: blood at routine non-recurrence follow-up after resection. Material for sequencing was whole RNA from tumor, nontumor lung or frozen PBMC, left unsorted. Germline assignment: CDR1 SGHVS and CDR2 FQNEAQ. The CDR3 runs 15 residues. The V gene lost 5 bases and the J gene lost 8 bases, with 18 bases spanning the gap. A unique molecular identifier was carried by every single TCR cDNA molecule. Each CDR3 protein gets one entry after TCRdb re-called the 5' RACE reads with MiXCR. The data contain roughly 38,000 distinct CDR3 sequences, 10% to 13% of them seen just once; the ten biggest clones take up 15% to 20%. The sample holds many counts of this clonotype.

The sequences come from PBMCs, collected at follow-up. This TCR was recovered from a female donor with early-stage non-small cell lung cancer. The chain has TRBV7-8 and TRBJ1-4; D unclear. This CDR3 is CASSPPLREGEKLFF. The CDR3 DNA sequence: TGTGCCAGCAGCCCGCCCCTTCGGGAAGGAGAAAAACTGTTTTTT.